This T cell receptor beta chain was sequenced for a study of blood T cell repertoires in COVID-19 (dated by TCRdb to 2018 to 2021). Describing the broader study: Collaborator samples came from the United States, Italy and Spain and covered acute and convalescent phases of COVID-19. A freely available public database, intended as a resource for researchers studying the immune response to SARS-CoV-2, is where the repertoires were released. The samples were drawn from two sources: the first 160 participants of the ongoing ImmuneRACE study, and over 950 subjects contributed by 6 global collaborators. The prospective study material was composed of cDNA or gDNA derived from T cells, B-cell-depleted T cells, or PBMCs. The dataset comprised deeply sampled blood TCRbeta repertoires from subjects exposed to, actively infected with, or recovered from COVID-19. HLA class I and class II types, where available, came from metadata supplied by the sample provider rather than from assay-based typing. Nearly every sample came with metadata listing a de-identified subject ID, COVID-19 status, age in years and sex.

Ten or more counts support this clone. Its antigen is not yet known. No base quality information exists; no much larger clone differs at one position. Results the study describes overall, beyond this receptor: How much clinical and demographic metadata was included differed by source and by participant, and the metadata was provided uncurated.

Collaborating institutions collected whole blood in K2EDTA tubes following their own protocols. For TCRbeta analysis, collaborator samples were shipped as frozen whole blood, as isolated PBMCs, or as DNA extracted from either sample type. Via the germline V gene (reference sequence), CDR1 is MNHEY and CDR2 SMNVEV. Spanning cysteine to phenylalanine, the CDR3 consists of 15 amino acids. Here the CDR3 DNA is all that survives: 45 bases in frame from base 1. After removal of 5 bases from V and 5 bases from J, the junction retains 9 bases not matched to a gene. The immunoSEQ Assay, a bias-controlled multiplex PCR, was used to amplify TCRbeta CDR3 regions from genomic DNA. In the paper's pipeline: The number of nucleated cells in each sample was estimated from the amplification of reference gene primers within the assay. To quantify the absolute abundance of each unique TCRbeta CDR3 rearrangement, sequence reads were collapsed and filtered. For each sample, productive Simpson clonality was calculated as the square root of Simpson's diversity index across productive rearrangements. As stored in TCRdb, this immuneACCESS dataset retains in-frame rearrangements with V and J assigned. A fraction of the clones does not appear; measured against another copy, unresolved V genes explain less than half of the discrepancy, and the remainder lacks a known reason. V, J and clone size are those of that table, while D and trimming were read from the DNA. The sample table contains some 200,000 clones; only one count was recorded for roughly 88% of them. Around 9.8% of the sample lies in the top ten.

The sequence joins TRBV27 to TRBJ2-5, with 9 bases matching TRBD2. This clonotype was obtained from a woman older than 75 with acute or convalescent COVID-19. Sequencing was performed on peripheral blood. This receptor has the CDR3 CASSVGLAVAETQYF. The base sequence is TGTGCCAGCAGTGTGGGACTAGCTGTAGCTGAGACCCAGTACTTC.